This TCR beta chain stems from a study of blood T cells in healthy people across ages. Study findings and constraints: Unsorted PBMC material precluded a definitive naive versus antigen-experienced comparison. Any changes in expanded clonotypes were possibly confounded, as donor CMV status remained unknown.

The CDR3 has 15 residues. V was shortened by 6 bases and J by 2 bases, with 14 bases between the two germline ends. Each sample yielded at least 7 million isolated PBMCs. Primed by a sample-barcoded 5' primer and a J-beta primer mix, a second PCR proceeded for roughly 6 to 12 cycles. TCRdb re-derived calls from the 5' RACE reads in MiXCR, one entry per CDR3 protein. The sample holds about 930,000 distinct CDR3 sequences, just under 30% seen once. As to this clonotype: Its antigen is currently unknown.

The sample was also reused in another study, on T cells of mothers and their children. In that study: Relative to unrelated pairs, biologically related mother-child dyads exhibited marginally greater, non-significant overlap.

This chain links TRBV12-3 or TRBV12-4 with TRBJ1-5, with D possibly TRBD1 on 5 matching bases. The receptor's source is a middle-aged woman in good health. Sequenced: blood. DNA for the CDR3: TGTGCCAGCAGGCAGGGCCAAGGGGGCAATCAGCCCCAGCATTTT. This sequence encodes CASRQGQGGNQPQHF.